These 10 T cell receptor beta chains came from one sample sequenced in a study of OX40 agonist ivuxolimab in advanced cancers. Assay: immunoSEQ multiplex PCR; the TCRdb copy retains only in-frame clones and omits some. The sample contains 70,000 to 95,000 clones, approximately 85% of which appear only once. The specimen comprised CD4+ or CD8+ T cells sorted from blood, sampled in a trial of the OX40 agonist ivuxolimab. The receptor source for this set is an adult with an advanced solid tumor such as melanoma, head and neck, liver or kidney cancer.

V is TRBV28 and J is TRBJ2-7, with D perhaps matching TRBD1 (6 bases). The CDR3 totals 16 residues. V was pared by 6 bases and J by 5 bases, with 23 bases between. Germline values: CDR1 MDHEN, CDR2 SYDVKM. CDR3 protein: CASSPRLNRVLNEQYF. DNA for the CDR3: TGTGCCAGCAGCCCCCGGTTAAACAGGGTCCTAAACGAGCAGTACTTC.

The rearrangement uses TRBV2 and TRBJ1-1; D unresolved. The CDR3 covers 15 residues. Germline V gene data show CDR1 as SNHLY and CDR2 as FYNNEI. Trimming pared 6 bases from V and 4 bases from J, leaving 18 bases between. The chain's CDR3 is CASRGHLGRITEAFF. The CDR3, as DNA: TGTGCCAGCAGGGGCCATCTGGGGAGAATCACTGAAGCTTTCTTT. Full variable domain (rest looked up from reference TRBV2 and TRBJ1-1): EPEVTQTPSHQVTQMGQEVILRCVPISNHLYFYWYRQILGQKVEFLVSFYNNEISEKSEIFDDQFSVERPDGSNFTLKIRSTKLEDSAMYFCASRGHLGRITEAFFGQGTRLTVV.

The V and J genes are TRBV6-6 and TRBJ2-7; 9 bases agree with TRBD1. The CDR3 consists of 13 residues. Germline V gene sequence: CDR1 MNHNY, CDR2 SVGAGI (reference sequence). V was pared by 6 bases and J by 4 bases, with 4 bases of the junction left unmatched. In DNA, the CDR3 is TGTGCCAGCAGACAGGGGGCAGGGTACGAGCAGTACTTC. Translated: CASRQGAGYEQYF.

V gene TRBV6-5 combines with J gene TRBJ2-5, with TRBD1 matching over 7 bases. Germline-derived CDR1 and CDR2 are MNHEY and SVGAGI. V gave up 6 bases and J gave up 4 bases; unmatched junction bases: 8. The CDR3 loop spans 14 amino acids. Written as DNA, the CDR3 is TGTGCCAGCAGCTCACCGACAGGGTCAGAGACCCAGTACTTC. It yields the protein CASSSPTGSETQYF.

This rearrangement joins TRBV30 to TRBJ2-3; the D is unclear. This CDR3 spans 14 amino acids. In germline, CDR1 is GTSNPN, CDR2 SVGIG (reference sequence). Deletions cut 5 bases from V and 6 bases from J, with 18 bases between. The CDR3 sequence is CAWHRGDGVDTQYF. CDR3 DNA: TGTGCCTGGCATCGTGGGGATGGAGTTGATACGCAGTATTTT.

The CDR3, as DNA: TGCAGCGTTGTATTACGACACCTAGGGAACACTGAAGCTTTCTTT. Translated: CSVVLRHLGNTEAFF. The chain joins TRBV29-1 to TRBJ1-1; D is uncertain. The germline CDR1 and CDR2 sequences are SQVTM and ANQGSEA. This CDR3 has 15 amino acids. Deletions cut 4 bases from V and 1 base from J, with 16 bases between.

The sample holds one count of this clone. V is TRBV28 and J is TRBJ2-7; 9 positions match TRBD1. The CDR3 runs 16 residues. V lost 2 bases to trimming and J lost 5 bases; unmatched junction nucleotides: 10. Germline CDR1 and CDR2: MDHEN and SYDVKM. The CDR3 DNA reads TGTGCCAGCAGTTTAGGTGGTACAGGGGGCAGCCACGAGCAGTACTTC. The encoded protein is CASSLGGTGGSHEQYF. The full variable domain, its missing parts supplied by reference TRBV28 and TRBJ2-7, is DVKVTQSSRYLVKRTGEKVFLECVQDMDHENMFWYRQDPGLGLRLIYFSYDVKMKEKGDIPEGYSVSREKKERFSLILESASTNQTSMYLCASSLGGTGGSHEQYFGPGTRLTVT.

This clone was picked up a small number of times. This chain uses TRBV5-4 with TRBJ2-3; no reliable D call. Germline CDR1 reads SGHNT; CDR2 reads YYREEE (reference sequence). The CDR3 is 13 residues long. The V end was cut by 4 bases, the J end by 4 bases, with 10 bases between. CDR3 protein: CASSQTPADTQYF. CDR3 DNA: TGTGCCAGCAGCCAGACACCGGCAGATACGCAGTATTTT.

The CDR3 spells CASSRDRTTHEQYF. CDR3 DNA sequence: TGTGCCAGCAGTAGGGACAGGACAACCCACGAGCAGTACTTC. The chain carries TRBV6-5 and TRBJ2-7, with TRBD1 matching 8 bases. This CDR3 region has 14 residues. Germline CDR1 is MNHEY and CDR2 is SVGAGI. The trim removed 5 bases at V and 5 bases at J, leaving 8 bases unmatched.

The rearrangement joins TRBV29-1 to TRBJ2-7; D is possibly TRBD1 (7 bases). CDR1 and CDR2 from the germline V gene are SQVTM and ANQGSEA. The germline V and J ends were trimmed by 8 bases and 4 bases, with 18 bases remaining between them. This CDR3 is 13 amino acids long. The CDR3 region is CSITRQGGYEQYF. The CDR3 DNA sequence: TGCAGCATCACCAGACAGGGAGGTTACGAGCAGTACTTC.